This passage covers 6 T cell receptor beta chains from one sample sequenced in a study of cytomegalovirus exposure and HLA in healthy donors. PCR employed 60 Vbeta and 13 Jbeta primers. Clones were sequenced by immunoSEQ multiplex PCR, and TCRdb holds only the in-frame ones, with some missing. The data hold roughly 240,000 clones, with roughly 78% observed a single time. Specimen: PBMCs. The source is a boy younger than 18 in good health and CMV-seronegative.

The rearrangement uses TRBV10-1 and TRBJ2-5; TRBD1 aligns across 7 bases. Germline trimming cut 3 bases from V and 2 bases from J; bases unmatched to any gene: 0. CDR3 length equals 13 residues. Germline CDR1 and CDR2: WNHNN and SYGVQD (reference sequence). CDR3 nucleotides: TGCGCCAGCAGTGAACAGGGGCAAGAGACCCAGTACTTC. This translates into CASSEQGQETQYF.

This clone was observed a handful of times. The chain links TRBV7-3 to TRBJ2-2, with TRBD1 identical over 12 bases. The germline V gene has CDR1 SGHTA and CDR2 FQGTGA. Trimming cost V 4 bases and J 14 bases; bases outside gene matches: 5. The CDR3 runs 13 residues. DNA for the CDR3: TGTGCCAGCAGCTGGGACAGGGGGCAGGAACTGTTTTTT. It is translated as CASSWDRGQELFF.

About this clone itself: The same CDR3 can be traced to other DNA sequences in this sample. J is TRBJ2-1 and V is TRBV6-5, with TRBD2 identical over 7 bases. The CDR3 spans 15 residues. Trimming cost V 3 bases and J 0 bases; bases outside gene matches: 2. Germline CDR1 is MNHEY and CDR2 is SVGAGI. In DNA, the CDR3 is TGTGCCAGCAGTTATGGCGGGAGCTCCTACAATGAGCAGTTCTTC. As protein: CASSYGGSSYNEQFF.

This clone was seen a handful of times. The chain's CDR3 is CASSLSGQVVNTEAFF. Here the CDR3 DNA reads TGCGCCAGCAGCTTGTCCGGACAGGTCGTTAACACTGAAGCTTTCTTT. The V call is TRBV5-1, the J call TRBJ1-1; 7 bases match TRBD1. Germline V gene data show CDR1 as SGHRS and CDR2 as YFSETQ. V lost 1 base and J lost 2; bases outside the gene matches: 8. The CDR3 covers 16 residues.

CDR3 amino acids: CASSEEHRYTDTQYF. The CDR3 DNA sequence: TGTGCCAGCAGTGAAGAGCACAGATACACAGATACGCAGTATTTT. J is TRBJ2-3 and V is TRBV2, with D uncertain. In germline, CDR1 is SNHLY, CDR2 FYNNEI. V was shortened by 1 base and J by 2 bases, with 10 bases between the two germline ends. CDR3 length: 15 residues.

The J gene is TRBJ2-3, the V gene TRBV5-1; possible D gene TRBD2, 6 bases. The germline V gene encodes CDR1 SGHRS and CDR2 YFSETQ. Trimming took off 0 bases at V and 4 bases at J, with 15 bases between the two ends. This CDR3 is 16 amino acids long. The CDR3 DNA sequence: TGCGCCAGCAGCTTGGAAGGGAGGACCTCGTCAGATACGCAGTATTTT. Translation gives CASSLEGRTSSDTQYF.